This T cell receptor beta chain came from a study of CD4 T cells in relation to SARS-CoV-2 and coronaviruses. Germline-derived CDR1 and CDR2 are GTSNPN and SVGIG (reference sequence). The CDR3 loop spans 12 amino acids. V lost 5 bases to trimming and J lost 3 bases; unmatched junction nucleotides: 3. This clone appeared once. Using immunoSEQ multiplex PCR, the repertoire was profiled, and TCRdb retains in-frame clones only, with some absent. The table lists approximately 50,000 clones, about 90% of them singletons. Sample: naive CD4+ T cells from PBMCs. Subset of the sample: naive CD4+ T cells isolated by negative enrichment. The chain employs TRBV30 and TRBJ2-7; 8 nucleotides match TRBD1. This TCR was recovered from an adult with COVID-19. CDR3 sequence (DNA): TGTGCCTGGGCTGACAGGGGCTACGAGCAGTACTTC. Its protein is CAWADRGYEQYF.